One sample yielded the 17 T cell receptor beta chains listed below, sequenced in a study of cytotoxic CD8 clonotypes in ibrutinib-treated CLL. Assay used: immunoSEQ multiplex PCR; TCRdb lists only in-frame clones, some missing. There are 65,000 to 80,000 clones in the sample; less than 90% occur only once, and roughly 40% lies in the top ten. The specimen comprised PBMCs, sampled after 24 months of ibrutinib treatment. The receptors were gathered from a human donor with chronic lymphocytic leukemia.

This chain uses TRBV6-1 with TRBJ2-3; D perhaps matches TRBD1 (5 bases). This CDR3 is 13 amino acids long. Deletions cut 6 bases from V and 2 bases from J, with 9 bases between. CDR1 is MNHNS and CDR2 is SASEGT in the germline V gene. The chain's CDR3 is CASRTGYTDTQYF. The CDR3 DNA is TGTGCCAGCAGAACAGGTTACACAGATACGCAGTATTTT.

The chain links TRBV19 to TRBJ1-5; no definite D call. CDR3 length equals 16 residues. Germline V gene lookup returns CDR1 LNHDA and CDR2 SQIVND (reference sequence). Trimming left V 1 base short and J 6 bases short, with 16 bases between. The CDR3 DNA follows: TGTGCCAGTAGTATAGGTGGACCCCTACGGCGTCAGCCCCAGCATTTT. The encoded protein is CASSIGGPLRRQPQHF.

This clone was detected only a few times. The J gene is TRBJ2-3, the V gene TRBV11-2; 8 nucleotides align to TRBD1. This CDR3 comprises 16 residues. CDR1 and CDR2 from the germline V gene are SGHAT and FQNNGV. Trimming took 5 bases from V and 2 from J; bases not matched to a gene: 9. The CDR3 nucleotides read TGTGCCAGCAGCACACAGGGGGGCGGATTCACAGATACGCAGTATTTT. Its protein product is CASSTQGGGFTDTQYF.

This clone was recorded once. The chain joins TRBV2 to TRBJ1-2; D call uncertain. The CDR3 contains 16 residues. Per the germline V gene, CDR1 is SNHLY and CDR2 is FYNNEI. V lost 3 bases and J 8 bases, leaving 22 bases between the germline ends. The CDR3: CASSELVLSRVIGYTF. CDR3 bases: TGTGCCAGCAGTGAGTTGGTGCTAAGCCGCGTCATAGGCTACACCTTC.

The rearrangement links TRBV6-5 to TRBJ2-1, with D tentatively TRBD2 (6 bases). The V and J ends lost 7 bases and 4 bases respectively, with 11 bases between them. Germline assignment: CDR1 MNHEY and CDR2 SVGAGI. This CDR3 region has 13 residues. CDR3 loop: CASTTGLYNEQFF. For the CDR3, the DNA is TGTGCCAGCACCACGGGACTTTACAATGAGCAGTTCTTC.

The sample holds a few counts of this clone. The chain carries TRBV7-2 and TRBJ2-5, with D tentatively TRBD2 (6 bases). V was trimmed by 3 bases and J by 5 bases, leaving 10 bases between them. The V gene's germline CDR1 is SGHTA and CDR2 FQGNSA. CDR3 length: 13 residues. The CDR3 nucleotides read TGTGCCAGCAGCTTGGGGGGTTATGAGACCCAGTACTTC. This gives the protein CASSLGGYETQYF.

The chain links TRBV5-4 to TRBJ1-2; D possibly corresponds to TRBD1 (6 bases). The germline gives CDR1 SGHNT, CDR2 YYREEE (reference sequence). CDR3 length: 15 amino acids. The V end was cut by 3 bases, the J end by 8 bases, with 20 bases between. The DNA for the CDR3 is TGTGCCAGCAGCTACTACGGGGGCAGGGGCGGAGGCTACACCTTC. Translating gives CASSYYGGRGGGYTF.

This chain connects TRBV18 to TRBJ2-5; D may be TRBD2 (7 bases). Germline V lookup: CDR1 KGHSH, CDR2 LQKENI. This CDR3 is 15 amino acids long. V was clipped by 6 bases and J by 1 base, with 15 bases between them. The CDR3 DNA sequence: TGTGCCAGCTCGACGGGGGGCGGAGGCCAAGAGACCCAGTACTTC. It codes for CASSTGGGGQETQYF. Based on the CDR3 plus reference TRBV18 and TRBJ2-5, the full variable domain is NAGVMQNPRHLVRRRGQEARLRCSPMKGHSHVYWYRQLPEEGLKFMVYLQKENIIDESGMPKERFSAEFPKEGPSILRIQQVVRGDSAAYFCASSTGGGGQETQYFGPGTRLLVL.

This chain links TRBV19 with TRBJ2-7; 14 bases are a match to TRBD2. CDR3 length equals 15 residues. CDR1 and CDR2 from the germline V gene are LNHDA and SQIVND (reference sequence). Germline trimming cut 5 bases from V and 6 bases from J; bases unmatched to any gene: 6. The CDR3: CASSPGTSGSIEQYF. For the CDR3, the DNA is TGTGCCAGTAGTCCAGGGACTAGCGGGAGTATCGAGCAGTACTTC.

The CDR3 is CASSQDVGRGAGGYTF. In DNA form, the CDR3 reads TGTGCCAGCAGCCAAGATGTCGGAAGAGGGGCTGGTGGCTACACCTTC. V and J are TRBV4-2 and TRBJ1-2; TRBD1 might be the D (5 bases). V was trimmed by 0 bases and J by 7 bases, leaving 18 bases between them. CDR1 is LGHNA and CDR2 is YNFKEQ in the germline V gene. The CDR3 runs to 16 residues.

V gene TRBV5-1 combines with J gene TRBJ2-3; perhaps TRBD1 as D (5 bases). V was cut by 3 bases and J by 2 bases, with 13 bases left in between. CDR3 size: 15 residues. Germline loops: CDR1 SGHRS, CDR2 YFSETQ. The CDR3 region is CASSSGPRYTDTQYF. The DNA for the CDR3 is TGCGCCAGCAGCTCAGGGCCGCGATACACAGATACGCAGTATTTT.

The chain links TRBV10-3 to TRBJ2-5; 11 positions agree with TRBD2. The end of the DNA aligns better with TRBJ2-7, so the J call may be wrong. The CDR3 loop spans 14 amino acids. Looked up from germline, CDR1 is ENHRY and CDR2 is SYGVKD. This CDR3 is CAALKGGTSGEQYF. The CDR3 DNA reads as TGTGCCGCCCTAAAAGGAGGGACTAGCGGCGAGCAGTACTTC.

This clone was seen once. This chain uses TRBV5-1 with TRBJ2-1; 9 nucleotides agree with TRBD2. CDR3 size: 16 residues. The junction had 9 bases not matched to a gene; V was cut back by 3 bases and J by 5 bases. From germline, CDR1 is SGHRS and CDR2 YFSETQ. The CDR3 DNA reads TGCGCCAGCAGCTCGGGCCGGACTAGCGTTGACAATGAGCAGTTCTTC. Its protein is CASSSGRTSVDNEQFF.

The V and J genes are TRBV11-1 and TRBJ2-7, with D unclear. Trimming removed 1 base from V and 1 base from J, with 5 bases in between. Looked up from germline, CDR1 is SGHAT and CDR2 is FQDESV (reference sequence). This CDR3 spans 13 amino acids. The CDR3 sequence is CASSLGVSYEQYF. CDR3 nucleotides: TGTGCCAGCAGCTTAGGGGTTTCCTACGAGCAGTACTTC.

The chain couples TRBV18 to TRBJ2-5, with 13 bases matching TRBD2. This CDR3 has 17 amino acids. The trim removed 1 base at V and 1 base at J, leaving 3 bases unmatched. Germline CDR1 reads KGHSH; CDR2 reads LQKENI. The CDR3 DNA is TGTGCCAGCTCACCACGAGGACTAGCGGGAGTCCAAGAGACCCAGTACTTC. It specifies CASSPRGLAGVQETQYF.

The genes are TRBV6-1 and TRBJ2-3; TRBD1 aligns across 7 bases. Trimming took 2 bases from V and 2 from J; bases not matched to a gene: 7. There are 16 residues in the CDR3. Germline loops: CDR1 MNHNS, CDR2 SASEGT. CDR3 sequence (DNA): TGTGCCAGCAGTGAAAGGGACAGAATACACACAGATACGCAGTATTTT. It translates to CASSERDRIHTDTQYF.

The chain couples TRBV11-1 to TRBJ2-7; tentative D call: TRBD2 (6 bases). The germline gives CDR1 SGHAT, CDR2 FQDESV (reference sequence). This CDR3 spans 14 amino acids. The V gene lost 5 bases and the J gene lost 5 bases, with 16 bases spanning the gap. The CDR3 region is CASSPGTSLHEQYF. The CDR3 nucleotides are TGTGCCAGCAGCCCCGGGACTTCCCTCCACGAGCAGTACTTC.